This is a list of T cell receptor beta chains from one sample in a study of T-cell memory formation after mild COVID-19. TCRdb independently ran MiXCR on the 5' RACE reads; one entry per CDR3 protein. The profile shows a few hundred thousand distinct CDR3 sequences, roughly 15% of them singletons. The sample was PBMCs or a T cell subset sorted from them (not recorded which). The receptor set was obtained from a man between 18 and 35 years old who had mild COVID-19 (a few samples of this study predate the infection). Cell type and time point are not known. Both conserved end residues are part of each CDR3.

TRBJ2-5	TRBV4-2	CASSHDSGTGILETQYF
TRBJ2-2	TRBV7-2	CASSSRTGKAGELFF
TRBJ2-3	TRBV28	CASSLTTSGGATDTQYF
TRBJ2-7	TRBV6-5	CASMGGLAGKQYF
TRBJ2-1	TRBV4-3	CASSQDLVLAGGPLNEQFF
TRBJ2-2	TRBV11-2	CASSLAGSFNTGELFF
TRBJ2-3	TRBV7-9	CASSEGLRTSADTDTQYF
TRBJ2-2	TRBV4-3	CASSGGTGELFF
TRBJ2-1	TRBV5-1	CASSLAPGSPNEQFF
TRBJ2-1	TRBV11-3	CASSLRSLTGPQFF
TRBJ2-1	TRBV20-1	CSASRPGQGGSEQFF
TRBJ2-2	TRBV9	CASSVALVGELFF
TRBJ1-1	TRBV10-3	CANRLGADTEAFF
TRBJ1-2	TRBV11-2	CASSDMGTYGYTF
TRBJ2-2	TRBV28	CASSLGGGRGLHTGELFF
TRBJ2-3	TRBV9	CASSGWDTRTDTQYF
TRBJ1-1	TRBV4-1	CASSQARGGGMNTEAFF
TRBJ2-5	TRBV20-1	CSAHGTSGEETQYF
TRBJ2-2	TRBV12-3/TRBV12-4	CASTSGATGELFF
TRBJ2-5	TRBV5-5	CASRIQGQETQYF
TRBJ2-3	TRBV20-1	CSAFPSGGPGDTQYF
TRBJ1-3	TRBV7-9	CASSPVGTGLHYSGNTIYF
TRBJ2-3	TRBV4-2	CASSHDRGPSNTQYF
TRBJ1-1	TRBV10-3	CAISDLADYTEAFF
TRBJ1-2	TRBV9	CASSVVDSPSHGYTF
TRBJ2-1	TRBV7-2	CASSLVFPGAIGEQFF
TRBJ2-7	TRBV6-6	CASGTGERSEQYF
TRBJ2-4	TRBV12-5	CASGLVPLGGASLAKNIQYF
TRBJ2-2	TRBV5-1	CASTPGLSNTGELFF
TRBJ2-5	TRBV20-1	CSAGTTGQYF
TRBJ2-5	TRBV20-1	CSARGGGKETQYF
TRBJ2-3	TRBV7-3	CASSPQRGDNTQYF
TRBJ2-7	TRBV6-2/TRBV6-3	CASSYEDSSYEQYF
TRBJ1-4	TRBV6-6	CASYWTATNEKLFF
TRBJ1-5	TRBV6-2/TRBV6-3	CASSYSDRRSPQHF
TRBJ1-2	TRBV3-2	CASSQGPATRGYGYTF
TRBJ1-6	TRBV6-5	CASSLEVGLNSPLHF
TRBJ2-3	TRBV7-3	CASSPSPEDTQYF
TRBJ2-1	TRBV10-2	CASSETASEQFF
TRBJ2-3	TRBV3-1	CASGTVRDTQYF
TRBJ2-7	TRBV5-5	CASSYKGDEQYF
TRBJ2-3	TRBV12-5	CASGLSPNERDTQYF
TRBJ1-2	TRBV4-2	CASSQSTGRGYGYTF
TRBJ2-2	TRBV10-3	CATSRQGANTGELFF
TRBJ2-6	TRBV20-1	CSARTGAGANVLTF
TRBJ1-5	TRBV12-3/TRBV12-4	CASSFDRASNQPQHF
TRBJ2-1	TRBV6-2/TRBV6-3	CASRSRDRASSEQFF
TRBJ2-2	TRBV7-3	CASSPGQGADTGELFF
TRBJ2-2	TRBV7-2	CASSAGRGMNTGELFF
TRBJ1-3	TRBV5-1	CASSPIADSGNTIYF